The 4 T cell receptor beta chains listed next were all sequenced from one sample in a study of identical twins. TCRdb redid the calling of the 5' RACE reads with MiXCR, one entry per CDR3 protein. The top ten clones hold approximately 12% of a sample with under 450,000 distinct CDR3 sequences, 15% to 20% of them seen once. Sequencing used naive T cells sorted from blood. Source of these receptors: a middle-aged man in good health.

This clonotype came up many times. The chain uses TRBV28 and TRBJ1-5; D remains ambiguous. Germline CDR1 is MDHEN and CDR2 is SYDVKM. V was cut by 3 bases and J by 4 bases, with 16 bases left in between. The CDR3 length is 16 residues. CDR3 sequence (DNA): TGTGCCAGCAGTTTCAGTGGGCAGAAGTTTAATCAGCCCCAGCATTTT. It yields the protein CASSFSGQKFNQPQHF.

The rearrangement uses TRBV10-3 and TRBJ2-3; D gene unclear. V lost 0 bases to trimming and J lost 5 bases, with 9 bases between them. The germline CDR1 and CDR2 sequences are ENHRY and SYGVKD. The CDR3 is made up of 14 amino acids. The CDR3 coding sequence is TGTGCCATCAGTGAGTCGGGCCTACAAGATACGCAGTATTTT. This codes for CAISESGLQDTQYF.

The sample holds many counts of this clonotype. The genes are TRBV20-1 and TRBJ2-7; D is possibly TRBD2 (6 bases). Germline CDR1 is DFQATT and CDR2 is SNEGSKA (reference sequence). The CDR3 runs 11 residues. Trimming shortened V by 3 bases and J by 4 bases, and 7 bases separated the two germline ends. This CDR3 is CSARRGYEQYF. DNA for the CDR3: TGCAGTGCTAGGCGGGGATACGAGCAGTACTTC.

This clonotype was recorded many times. The chain uses TRBV15 and TRBJ2-1, with 7 bases identical to TRBD2. This CDR3 region has 14 residues. V was pared by 4 bases and J by 4 bases, with 4 bases of the junction left unmatched. Per germline, CDR1 LNHNV and CDR2 YYDKDF (reference sequence). CDR3 DNA sequence: TGTGCCACCAGCATGCTAGCGGTTTACAATGAGCAGTTCTTC. It yields the protein CATSMLAVYNEQFF.